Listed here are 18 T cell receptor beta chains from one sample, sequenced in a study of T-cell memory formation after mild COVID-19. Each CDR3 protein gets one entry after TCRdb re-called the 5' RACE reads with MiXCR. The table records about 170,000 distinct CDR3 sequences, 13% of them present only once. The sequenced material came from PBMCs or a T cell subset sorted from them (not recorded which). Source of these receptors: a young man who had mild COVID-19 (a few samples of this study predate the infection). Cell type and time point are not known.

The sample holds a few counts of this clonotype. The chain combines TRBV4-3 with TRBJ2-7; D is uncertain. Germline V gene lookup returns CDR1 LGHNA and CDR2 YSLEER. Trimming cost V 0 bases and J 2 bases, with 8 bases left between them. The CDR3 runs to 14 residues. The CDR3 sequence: CASSQDTGPYEQYF. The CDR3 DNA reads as TGCGCCAGCAGCCAAGATACTGGACCCTACGAGCAGTACTTC.

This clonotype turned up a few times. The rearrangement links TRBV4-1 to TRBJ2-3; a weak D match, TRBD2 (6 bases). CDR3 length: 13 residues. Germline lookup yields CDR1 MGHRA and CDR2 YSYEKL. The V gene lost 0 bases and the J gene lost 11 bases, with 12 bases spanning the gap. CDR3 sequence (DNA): TGCGCCAGCAGCCAAGACCAGTTGGGGGGGCAGTATTTT. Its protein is CASSQDQLGGQYF.

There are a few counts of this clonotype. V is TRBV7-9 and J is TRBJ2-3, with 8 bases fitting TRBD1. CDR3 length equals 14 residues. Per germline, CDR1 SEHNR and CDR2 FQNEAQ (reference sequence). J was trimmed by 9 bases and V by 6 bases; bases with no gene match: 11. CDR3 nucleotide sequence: TGTGCCAGCAGTCCTCACGACAGGGGACCCACGCAGTATTTT. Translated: CASSPHDRGPTQYF.

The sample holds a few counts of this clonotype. The CDR3 reads CASSLAGALGKVEQFF. The CDR3 nucleotides are TGTGCCAGCAGCTTAGCGGGAGCGCTGGGGAAGGTTGAGCAGTTCTTC. The chain uses TRBV7-2 and TRBJ2-1; D may be TRBD2 (5 bases). Trimming left V 0 bases short and J 9 bases short, with 18 bases between. CDR3 length: 16 amino acids. Germline assignment: CDR1 SGHTA and CDR2 FQGNSA.

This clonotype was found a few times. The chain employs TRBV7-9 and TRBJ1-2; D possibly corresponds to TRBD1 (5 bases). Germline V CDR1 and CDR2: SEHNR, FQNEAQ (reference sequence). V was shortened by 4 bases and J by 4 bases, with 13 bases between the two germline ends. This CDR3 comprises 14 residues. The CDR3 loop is CASSSRSGTYGYTF. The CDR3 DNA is TGTGCCAGCAGCTCCCGGTCCGGGACCTATGGCTACACCTTC. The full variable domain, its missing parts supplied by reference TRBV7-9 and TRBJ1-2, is DTGVSQNPRHKITKRGQNVTFRCDPISEHNRLYWYRQTLGQGPEFLTYFQNEAQLEKSRLLSDRFSAERPKGSFSTLEIQRTEQGDSAMYLCASSSRSGTYGYTFGSGTRLTVV.

CDR3 sequence (DNA): TGTGCCAGCAGTTACGCGAACACTGAAGCTTTCTTT. This translates into CASSYANTEAFF. The chain recombines TRBV6-2 or TRBV6-3 with TRBJ1-1; the D is unclear. Germline CDR1 MNHEY, CDR2 SVGEGT. The CDR3 consists of 12 residues. V lost 2 bases and J 1 base, leaving 2 bases between the germline ends.

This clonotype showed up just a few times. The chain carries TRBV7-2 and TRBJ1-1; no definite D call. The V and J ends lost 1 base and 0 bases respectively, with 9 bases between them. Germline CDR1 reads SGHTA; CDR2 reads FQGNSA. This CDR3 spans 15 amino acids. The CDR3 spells CASSLGVRLNTEAFF. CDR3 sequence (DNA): TGTGCCAGCAGCTTAGGTGTTAGATTGAACACTGAAGCTTTCTTT.

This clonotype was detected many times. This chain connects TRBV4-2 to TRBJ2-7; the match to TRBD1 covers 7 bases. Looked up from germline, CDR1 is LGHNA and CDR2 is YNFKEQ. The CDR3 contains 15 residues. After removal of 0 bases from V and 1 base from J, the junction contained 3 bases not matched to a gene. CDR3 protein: CASSQDPTGSYEQYF. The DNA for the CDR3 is TGTGCCAGCAGCCAAGATCCGACAGGGTCCTACGAGCAGTACTTC.

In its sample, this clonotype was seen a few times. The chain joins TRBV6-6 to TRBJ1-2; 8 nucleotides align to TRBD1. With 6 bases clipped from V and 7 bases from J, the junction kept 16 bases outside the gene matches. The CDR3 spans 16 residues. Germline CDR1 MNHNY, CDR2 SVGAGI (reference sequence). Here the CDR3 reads CASRGGFTGTGTGYTF. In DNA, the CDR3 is TGTGCCAGCAGGGGGGGGTTTACCGGGACAGGCACTGGCTACACCTTC.

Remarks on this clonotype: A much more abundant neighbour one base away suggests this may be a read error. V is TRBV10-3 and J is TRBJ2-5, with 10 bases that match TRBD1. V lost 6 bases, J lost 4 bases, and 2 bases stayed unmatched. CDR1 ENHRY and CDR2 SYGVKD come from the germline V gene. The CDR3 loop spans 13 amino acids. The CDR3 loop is CAISRDRGETQYF. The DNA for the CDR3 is TGTGCCATCAGCCGGGACAGGGGAGAGACCCAGTACTTC.

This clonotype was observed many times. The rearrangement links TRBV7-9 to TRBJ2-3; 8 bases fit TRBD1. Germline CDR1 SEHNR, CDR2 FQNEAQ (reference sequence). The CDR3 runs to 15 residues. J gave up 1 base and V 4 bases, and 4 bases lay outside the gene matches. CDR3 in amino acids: CASSSGQGGTDTQYF. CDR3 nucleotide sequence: TGTGCCAGCAGCTCCGGACAGGGAGGCACAGATACGCAGTATTTT. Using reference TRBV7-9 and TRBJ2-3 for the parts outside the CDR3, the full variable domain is DTGVSQNPRHKITKRGQNVTFRCDPISEHNRLYWYRQTLGQGPEFLTYFQNEAQLEKSRLLSDRFSAERPKGSFSTLEIQRTEQGDSAMYLCASSSGQGGTDTQYFGPGTRLTVL.

In nucleotides, the CDR3 is TGCAGCGTAAAACAGGGGAACACTGAAGCTTTCTTT. This translates into CSVKQGNTEAFF. The V call is TRBV29-1, the J call TRBJ1-1; TRBD1 might be the D (6 bases). Germline values: CDR1 SQVTM, CDR2 ANQGSEA. The CDR3 has 12 residues. V dropped 6 bases and J dropped 1 base, with 9 bases sitting between them.

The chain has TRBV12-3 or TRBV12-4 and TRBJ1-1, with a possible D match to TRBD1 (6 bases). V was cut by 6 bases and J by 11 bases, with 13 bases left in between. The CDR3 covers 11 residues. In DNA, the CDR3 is TGTGCCAGCAGCCTACAGGGTGGCGCTTTCTTT. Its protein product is CASSLQGGAFF.

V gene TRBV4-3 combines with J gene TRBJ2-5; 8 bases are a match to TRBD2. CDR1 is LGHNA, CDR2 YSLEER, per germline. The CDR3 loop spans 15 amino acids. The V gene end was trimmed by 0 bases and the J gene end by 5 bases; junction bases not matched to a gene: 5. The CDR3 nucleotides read TGCGCCAGCAGCCAAGACCGGGGGGGAGGCGAGACCCAGTACTTC. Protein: CASSQDRGGGETQYF.

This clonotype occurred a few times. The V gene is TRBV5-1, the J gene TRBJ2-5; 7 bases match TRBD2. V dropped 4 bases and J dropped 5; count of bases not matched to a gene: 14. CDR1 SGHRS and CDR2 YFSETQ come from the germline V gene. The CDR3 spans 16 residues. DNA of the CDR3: TGCGCCAGCAGCCTCGGGGCTAGCGGAGGGGTGGAGACCCAGTACTTC. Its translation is CASSLGASGGVETQYF.

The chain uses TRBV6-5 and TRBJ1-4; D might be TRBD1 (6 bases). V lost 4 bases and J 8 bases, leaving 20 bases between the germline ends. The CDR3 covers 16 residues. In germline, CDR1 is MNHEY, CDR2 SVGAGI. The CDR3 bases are TGTGCCAGCAGTTGGGTTTTCACGGACAGTTTAGAAAAACTGTTTTTT. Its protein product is CASSWVFTDSLEKLFF.

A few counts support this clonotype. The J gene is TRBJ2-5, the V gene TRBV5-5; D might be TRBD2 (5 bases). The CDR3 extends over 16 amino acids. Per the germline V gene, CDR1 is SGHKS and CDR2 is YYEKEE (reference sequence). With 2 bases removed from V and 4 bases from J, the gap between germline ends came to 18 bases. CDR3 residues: CASSFRNVVGGETQYF. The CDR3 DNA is TGTGCCAGCAGCTTTCGCAACGTCGTAGGAGGAGAGACCCAGTACTTC.

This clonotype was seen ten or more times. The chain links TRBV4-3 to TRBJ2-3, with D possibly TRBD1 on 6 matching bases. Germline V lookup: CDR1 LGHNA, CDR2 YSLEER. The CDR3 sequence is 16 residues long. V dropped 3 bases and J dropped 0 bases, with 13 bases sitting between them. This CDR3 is CASSQQTGQSTDTQYF. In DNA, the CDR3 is TGCGCCAGCAGCCAGCAAACGGGACAAAGCACAGATACGCAGTATTTT.